This TCR beta chain is from a study of spatial heterogeneity in lung cancer. About the study: The study observed each unique TCR and UMI combination more than ten times on average in raw reads. Whole-study findings and limits: Follow-up blood showed ubiquitous expanded tumor TCRs less than blood at resection did.

This clonotype was detected a few times. The target antigen is unknown. There are 14 residues in the CDR3. Germline trimming cut 5 bases from V and 0 bases from J; bases unmatched to any gene: 1. CDR1 is SNHLY, CDR2 FYNNEI, per germline. TCRdb redid the calling of the 5' RACE reads with MiXCR, one entry per CDR3 protein. Of 40,000 or so distinct CDR3 sequences detected, 7.5% appear once; the ten largest clones hold 28%. Specified time point: sample taken at primary tumor resection. The donors comprised approximately 72 untreated early-stage non-small cell lung cancer patients. No cell sorting; template was whole RNA from tumor, lung tissue or PBMC.

The input for sequencing was PBMCs, taken at surgery. The sequence came from a male donor with early-stage non-small cell lung cancer. The J gene is TRBJ2-7, the V gene TRBV2; TRBD1 matches 10 bases. CDR3 region: CASSRTGGSYEQYF. The CDR3 bases are TGTGCCAGCAGTCGGACAGGGGGCTCCTACGAGCAGTACTTC.